This T cell receptor beta chain was sequenced in a study of CD8 T cells in Susac syndrome. The length of the CDR3 is 16 residues. Germline V gene data show CDR1 as LGHNA and CDR2 as YNFKEQ. V lost 0 bases and J 6 bases, leaving 15 bases between the germline ends. cDNA came from roughly 0.5 to 1 ug RNA primed by random hexamers. From the immunoSEQ multiplex PCR reads, TCRdb called clonotypes with MiXCR, one entry per CDR3 protein. The table lists approximately 150,000 distinct CDR3 sequences, over 85% of them singletons. The sample was CD4+ T cells from PBMCs. The TCR sequence derives from a human donor in good health. The J gene is TRBJ1-5, the V gene TRBV4-2, with unresolved D. CDR3 in amino acids: CASSQEANAIPQPQHF. In nucleotides, the CDR3 is TGTGCCAGCAGCCAAGAGGCTAACGCGATTCCTCAGCCCCAGCATTTT.